The 26 T cell receptor beta chains in this list originate from one sample, sequenced in a study of T cells in Graves' hyperthyroidism and ophthalmopathy (dated by TCRdb to between 2017 and 2020). The method was multiplex PCR. Instrument used: Illumina HiSeq 2000. The TCR beta CDR3 regions were amplified from the RNA transcripts. The first round of RT-PCR for the TCR CDR3 was performed with the HTBI primer set and the Qiagen OneStep RT-PCR kit. TCRdb applied fastp at Q25 and MiXCR to the public reads, then kept only in-frame beta chains. Records with the same CDR3 protein are collapsed into one entry carrying the most frequent genes and DNA. This sample has around 450,000 distinct CDR3 sequences in its table, and roughly 13% of those were observed once. In total, the top ten clones hold 5% to 6% of the sample. Sequenced: blood. These receptor sequences come from a woman in her late teens or twenties with Graves' hyperthyroidism.

With regard to this clonotype: The junction departs from germline at one end; a sequencing error may be responsible. CDR3 loop: CTSSLREISGNTIYF. DNA of the CDR3: TGTACCAGCAGCTTAAGGGAAATCAGTGGAAACACCATATATTTT. The chain carries TRBV13 and TRBJ1-3; D unresolved. The CDR3 loop spans 15 amino acids. Germline V gene lookup returns CDR1 PRHDT and CDR2 FYEKMQ (reference sequence). Supplemented by reference TRBV13 and TRBJ1-3, the full variable domain reads AAGVIQSPRHLIKEKRETATLKCYPIPRHDTVYWYQQGPGQDPQFLISFYEKMQSDKGSIPDRFSAQQFSDYHSELNMSSLELGDSALYFCTSSLREISGNTIYFGEGSWLTVV.

The table lists this clonotype with many counts. The chain is built from TRBV7-3 and TRBJ2-3, with 14 bases aligning to TRBD2. V was clipped by 5 bases and J by 1 base; unmatched bases: 2. Germline lookup yields CDR1 SGHTA and CDR2 FQGTGA. The CDR3 extends over 16 amino acids. For the CDR3, the DNA is TGTGCCAGCAGCACGGGACTAGCGGGAGGCACAGATACGCAGTATTTT. This encodes CASSTGLAGGTDTQYF.

This clonotype has at least ten counts. The genes are TRBV7-8 and TRBJ2-5; 11 bases are shared with TRBD2. From germline, CDR1 is SGHVS and CDR2 FQNEAQ. The CDR3 length is 15 residues. The V gene end was trimmed by 5 bases and the J gene end by 4 bases; junction bases not matched to a gene: 6. CDR3 in amino acids: CASSATSGSRETQYF. CDR3 nucleotide sequence: TGTGCCAGCAGCGCAACTAGCGGGAGTCGAGAGACCCAGTACTTC.

This clonotype was recorded at least ten times. The rearrangement links TRBV7-9 to TRBJ2-1; D is unclear. The CDR3 runs 13 residues. Between the trimmed V and J ends, which lost 2 bases and 9 bases, there was a span of 11 bases. Germline CDR1 and CDR2: SEHNR and FQNEAQ (reference sequence). The DNA for the CDR3 is TGTGCCAGCAGCTTAATAGTGGAAGTTGAGCAGTTCTTC. It yields the protein CASSLIVEVEQFF.

This clonotype was observed a handful of times. The chain couples TRBV27 to TRBJ2-7; tentative D call: TRBD1 (6 bases). Germline CDR1 MNHEY, CDR2 SMNVEV (reference sequence). Deletions cut 8 bases from V and 2 bases from J, with 13 bases between. The CDR3 has 13 residues. For the CDR3, the DNA is TGTGCCAGCCGGGACACCGGAACCTACGAGCAGTACTTC. This sequence encodes CASRDTGTYEQYF.

This clonotype was counted between two and nine times. This chain links TRBV20-1 with TRBJ2-5, with a tentative D call TRBD1 (6 bases). CDR1 is DFQATT and CDR2 is SNEGSKA in the germline V gene (reference sequence). This CDR3 spans 14 amino acids. V was trimmed by 6 bases and J by 1 base, leaving 15 bases between them. The CDR3 loop reads CSAPTDRPQETQYF. As DNA, the CDR3 is TGCAGTGCCCCAACGGACAGACCCCAAGAGACCCAGTACTTC.

The chain recombines TRBV19 with TRBJ2-5, with 10 bases matching TRBD1. Germline CDR1 LNHDA, CDR2 SQIVND (reference sequence). CDR3 length: 15 residues. Trimming at V came to 8 bases and at J to 0 bases, leaving 6 bases not matched to a gene. The CDR3 region is CASATGGGYQETQYF. The CDR3, as DNA: TGTGCCAGTGCGACAGGGGGCGGATACCAAGAGACCCAGTACTTC.

In its sample, this clonotype was seen a few times. The chain couples TRBV4-2 to TRBJ2-1; 9 bases map to TRBD2. V trimming: 3 bases; J trimming: 0 bases; junction bases outside the gene matches: 6. This CDR3 is 17 amino acids long. Germline V lookup: CDR1 LGHNA, CDR2 YNFKEQ. DNA for the CDR3: TGTGCCAGCAGCCACACCGAGACTAGCGGCTCCTACAATGAGCAGTTCTTC. Its protein product is CASSHTETSGSYNEQFF.

At least ten counts were recorded for this clonotype. The chain recombines TRBV6-2 or TRBV6-3 with TRBJ2-7; 7 nucleotides match TRBD1. Germline trimming cut 7 bases from V and 2 bases from J; bases unmatched to any gene: 5. Germline values: CDR1 MNHEY, CDR2 SVGEGT. This CDR3 comprises 13 residues. For the CDR3, the DNA is TGTGCCAGCACCTACAGGGGTCCCTACGAGCAGTACTTC. Amino acids: CASTYRGPYEQYF.

This sequence joins TRBV9 and TRBJ1-4; 9 positions agree with TRBD1. Germline loops: CDR1 SGDLS, CDR2 YYNGEE. With V trimmed by 0 bases and J by 7 bases, 10 bases remained unmatched. The length of the CDR3 is 17 residues. The CDR3 loop is CASSVGPGQGRGEKLFF. In DNA form, the CDR3 reads TGTGCCAGCAGCGTAGGTCCGGGACAGGGTCGGGGTGAAAAACTGTTTTTT.

The rearrangement uses TRBV6-2 or TRBV6-3 and TRBJ2-4, with D uncertain. This CDR3 has 11 residues. The germline CDR1 and CDR2 sequences are MNHEY and SVGEGT. V was shortened by 3 bases and J by 8 bases, with 5 bases between the two germline ends. DNA of the CDR3: TGTGCCAGCAGTTATGAGGACATTCAGTACTTC. It yields the protein CASSYEDIQYF.

The chain couples TRBV3-1 to TRBJ2-7; TRBD2 might be the D (6 bases). CDR1 is LGHDT and CDR2 is YNNKEL in the germline V gene (reference sequence). The V end lost 4 bases, the J end lost 0 bases, and 19 bases lay between the germline ends. The CDR3 is made up of 17 amino acids. The CDR3: CASSPRVGGISSYEQYF. The CDR3 nucleotides are TGTGCCAGCAGCCCCAGGGTTGGCGGGATTAGCTCCTACGAGCAGTACTTC.

This chain links TRBV7-8 with TRBJ2-3; 8 positions match TRBD2. The CDR3 extends over 16 amino acids. Germline V gives CDR1 SGHVS, CDR2 FQNEAQ. Germline trimming cut 1 base from V and 0 bases from J; bases unmatched to any gene: 3. The CDR3 coding sequence is TGTGCCAGCAGCTTAGTAGCGGGATCTAGCACAGATACGCAGTATTTT. Translation: CASSLVAGSSTDTQYF.

This clonotype was found many times. One end of the junction fails to match germline, which may point to a read error. The chain couples TRBV11-2 to TRBJ1-1; no reliable D call. From germline, CDR1 is SGHAT and CDR2 FQNNGV. The CDR3 has 13 residues. CDR3 sequence: CASSLGSNTEAFF. The CDR3 nucleotides are TGTGCCAGCAGTTTAGGTAGTAACACTGAAGCTTTCTTT.

This clonotype has ten or more counts. The V and J genes are TRBV29-1 and TRBJ1-1, with a weak D call TRBD1 (5 bases). Germline CDR1 reads SQVTM; CDR2 reads ANQGSEA. This CDR3 comprises 14 residues. V lost 3 bases to trimming and J lost 1 base, with 12 bases between them. The CDR3 sequence: CSVDLGGPNTEAFF. The CDR3 DNA reads TGCAGCGTTGATCTCGGGGGACCGAACACTGAAGCTTTCTTT.

In this sample, this clonotype turned up a few times. V is TRBV3-1 and J is TRBJ2-7; D gene uncertain. V lost 1 base and J lost 6, with 10 bases in between. This CDR3 comprises 13 residues. The germline gives CDR1 LGHDT, CDR2 YNNKEL (reference sequence). The CDR3 protein is CASSQASVGEQYF. Here the CDR3 DNA reads TGTGCCAGCAGCCAAGCCTCCGTCGGCGAGCAGTACTTC.

This clonotype was counted many times. The chain joins TRBV12-3 or TRBV12-4 to TRBJ1-6, with D possibly matching TRBD1 (5 bases). Trimming stripped 6 bases from V and 7 bases from J, with 10 bases between. The CDR3 runs to 13 residues. DNA for the CDR3: TGTGCCAGCAGAGACCACAGGAATTCACCCCTCCACTTT. Translation: CASRDHRNSPLHF.

This clonotype was picked up many times. V usage is TRBV12-3 or TRBV12-4 and J usage is TRBJ2-1; no clear D. Trimming removed 6 bases from V and 1 base from J, with 13 bases in between. CDR3 length equals 15 residues. In DNA, the CDR3 is TGTGCCAGCAGGTCTACCGACCTGTCCTACAATGAGCAGTTCTTC. It specifies CASRSTDLSYNEQFF.

In this sample, this clonotype turned up many times. The rearrangement links TRBV6-6 to TRBJ2-3; perhaps D is TRBD1 or TRBD2 (5 bases each). Germline CDR1 MNHNY, CDR2 SVGAGI (reference sequence). The CDR3 has 15 residues. Between the trimmed V and J ends, which lost 0 bases and 2 bases, there was a span of 9 bases. CDR3 sequence (DNA): TGTGCCAGCAGTTACTCGGGGGTCCACACAGATACGCAGTATTTT. Translated, it gives CASSYSGVHTDTQYF.

This clonotype was seen many times. The rearrangement joins TRBV11-2 to TRBJ1-5; 10 bases align to TRBD1. Per the germline V gene, CDR1 is SGHAT and CDR2 is FQNNGV. This CDR3 has 19 residues. J gave up 3 bases and V 1 base, and 12 bases lay outside the gene matches. Here the CDR3 reads CASSLGDRGSFFDNQPQHF. CDR3 DNA: TGTGCCAGCAGCTTAGGGGACAGGGGATCGTTCTTTGACAATCAGCCCCAGCATTTT.

The CDR3 loop is CSARTGSQPQHF. CDR3 DNA: TGCAGTGCTAGGACAGGGTCTCAGCCCCAGCATTTT. The chain carries TRBV20-1 and TRBJ1-5; 7 positions agree with TRBD1. The CDR3 is 12 residues long. The V segment lost 3 bases and the J segment 6 bases; nucleotides outside the gene matches: 2. Per the germline V gene, CDR1 is DFQATT and CDR2 is SNEGSKA (reference sequence).

This chain connects TRBV27 to TRBJ2-7; TRBD2 aligns across 11 bases. Germline V gene sequence: CDR1 MNHEY, CDR2 SMNVEV (reference sequence). The CDR3 extends over 16 amino acids. V lost 4 bases to trimming and J lost 0 bases; unmatched junction nucleotides: 5. CDR3 sequence reads: CASSSDSGGGSYEQYF. Here the CDR3 DNA reads TGTGCCAGCAGTTCGGATAGCGGGGGGGGCTCCTACGAGCAGTACTTC.

This clonotype has a count of ten or more. V gene TRBV20-1 combines with J gene TRBJ2-6; D not certain. The CDR3 has 14 amino acids. V shed 2 bases and J shed 0 bases, with 5 bases lying between them. The germline V gene encodes CDR1 DFQATT and CDR2 SNEGSKA (reference sequence). CDR3 protein: CSARSRSGANVLTF. CDR3 in DNA: TGCAGTGCTAGAAGTCGCTCTGGGGCCAACGTCCTGACTTTC.

This clonotype appeared many times. The rearrangement links TRBV28 to TRBJ2-5, with 14 bases that match TRBD2. The CDR3 has 15 amino acids. From germline, CDR1 is MDHEN and CDR2 SYDVKM. Unmatched junction bases numbered 3, after V lost 2 bases and J lost 7 bases. The DNA of the CDR3 is TGTGCCAGCAGTTTAGGACTAGCGGGAGGTGTGACCCAGTACTTC. This encodes CASSLGLAGGVTQYF.

This clonotype was counted between two and nine times. The rearrangement joins TRBV9 to TRBJ2-3; D is possibly TRBD1 or TRBD2 (5 bases each). In germline, CDR1 is SGDLS, CDR2 YYNGEE. The CDR3 has 15 residues. V was clipped by 4 bases and J by 2 bases, with 14 bases between them. CDR3 sequence (DNA): TGTGCCAGCAGCTCTTCCGGGACCATCACAGATACGCAGTATTTT. This encodes CASSSSGTITDTQYF.

The chain has TRBV12-3 or TRBV12-4 and TRBJ1-6, with D maybe TRBD1 (5 bases). V lost 5 bases, J lost 9 bases, and 14 bases lay in between. This CDR3 is 14 amino acids long. CDR3 sequence reads: CASSPGVSGSPLHF. DNA of the CDR3: TGTGCCAGCAGTCCGGGGGTATCTGGTTCACCCCTCCACTTT.